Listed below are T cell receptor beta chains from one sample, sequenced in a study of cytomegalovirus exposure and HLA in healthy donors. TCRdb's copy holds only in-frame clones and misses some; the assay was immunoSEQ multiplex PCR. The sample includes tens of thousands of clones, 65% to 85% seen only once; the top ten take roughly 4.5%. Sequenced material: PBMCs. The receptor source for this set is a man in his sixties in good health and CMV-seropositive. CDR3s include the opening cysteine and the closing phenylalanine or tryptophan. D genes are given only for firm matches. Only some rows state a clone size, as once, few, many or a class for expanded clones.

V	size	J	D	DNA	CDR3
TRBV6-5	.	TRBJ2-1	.	TGTGCCAGCAGCATTGGGGGGAGCTCCTACAATGAGCAGTTCTTC	CASSIGGSSYNEQFF
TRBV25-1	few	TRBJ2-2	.	TGTGCCAGCAGTCCGGGGGAAGGGGCGGGCACCGGGGAGCTGTTTTTT	CASSPGEGAGTGELFF
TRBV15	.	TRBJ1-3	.	TGTGCCACCAGCAGAGGGAGCTCTGGAAACACCATATATTTT	CATSRGSSGNTIYF
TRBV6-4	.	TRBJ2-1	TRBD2	TGTGCCAGCAGCCCCCGACTAGCGGGAGAAGGGGATGAGCAGTTCTTC	CASSPRLAGEGDEQFF
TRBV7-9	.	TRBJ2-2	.	TGTGCCAGCAGCTTCCCTCCTTCACGGGGGAGACCTTTTACCGGGGAGCTGTTTTTT	CASSFPPSRGRPFTGELFF
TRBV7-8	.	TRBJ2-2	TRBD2	TGTGCCAGCAGCTTAGAGCCCGGGACTAGCGTCACCGGGGAGCTGTTTTTT	CASSLEPGTSVTGELFF
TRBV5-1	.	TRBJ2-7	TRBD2	TGCGCCAGCAGCCGCGGGGACGGGAGGGAAGGCGAGCAGTACTTC	CASSRGDGREGEQYF
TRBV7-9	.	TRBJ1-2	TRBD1	TGTGCCAGCAGCAGGGGGACAGGATATGGCTACACCTTC	CASSRGTGYGYTF
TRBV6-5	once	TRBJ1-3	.	TGTGCCAGCAGTGAATGGAGCGAAAACACCATATATTTT	CASSEWSENTIYF
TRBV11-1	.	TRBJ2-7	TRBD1	TGTGCCAGCAGCTCGAGGGGGCGGAACTACGAGCAGTACTTC	CASSSRGRNYEQYF
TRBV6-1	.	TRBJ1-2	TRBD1	TGTGCCAGCAAACCCGACAGGGGTGGAGGCTACACCTTC	CASKPDRGGGYTF
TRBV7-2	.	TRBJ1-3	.	TGTGCCAGCAGCTCCCCTAAGGGTATAGGGGACACCATATATTTT	CASSSPKGIGDTIYF
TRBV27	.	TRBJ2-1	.	TGTGCCAGCAGGAGACAGTCCTACAATGAGCAGTTCTTC	CASRRQSYNEQFF
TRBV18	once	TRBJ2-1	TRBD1	TGTGCCAGCTCACCACCAGACAGGGGATTCAATGAGCAGTTCTTC	CASSPPDRGFNEQFF
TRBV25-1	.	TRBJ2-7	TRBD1	TGTGCCAGCACTCAAGACAGGGGAGGCTCCTACGAGCAGTACTTC	CASTQDRGGSYEQYF
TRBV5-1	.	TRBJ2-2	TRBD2	TGCGCCAGCAGCTTGGTGGCGGGAGACTACGGGGAGCTGTTTTTT	CASSLVAGDYGELFF
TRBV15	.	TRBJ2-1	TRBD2	TGTGCCACCAGCAGAACAACGGGAGGGCCGTGGGCTGAGCAGTTCTTC	CATSRTTGGPWAEQFF
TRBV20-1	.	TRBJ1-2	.	TGCAGTGCGGAGGGGAATGGCTACACCTTC	CSAEGNGYTF
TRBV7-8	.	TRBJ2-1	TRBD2	TGTGCCAGCAGCTTGAATTCCGGGACTAGCGTGTACAATGAGCAGTTCTTC	CASSLNSGTSVYNEQFF
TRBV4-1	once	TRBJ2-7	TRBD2	TGCGCCAGCAGCCAAGATCTAGCGGGCACCCCCTACGAGCAGTACTTC	CASSQDLAGTPYEQYF
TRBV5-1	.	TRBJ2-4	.	TGCGCCAGCAGCTACACAACGGGGAACATTCAGTACTTC	CASSYTTGNIQYF
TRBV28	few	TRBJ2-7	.	TGTGCCAGCAGTGGTTCAGGCCACTCCTACGAGCAGTACTTC	CASSGSGHSYEQYF
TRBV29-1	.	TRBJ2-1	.	TGCAGCGTCTCCGGGACAAAGAGAGACAGCTCCTACAATGAGCAGTTCTTC	CSVSGTKRDSSYNEQFF
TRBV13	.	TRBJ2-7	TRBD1	TGTGCCAGCAGCGCGCCGGGACAGGGCTCCTACGAGCAGTACTTC	CASSAPGQGSYEQYF
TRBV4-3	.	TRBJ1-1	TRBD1	TGCGCCAGCAGCCCCCTCACGGGACAGGGCGATGAAGCTTTCTTT	CASSPLTGQGDEAFF
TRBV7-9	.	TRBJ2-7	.	TGTGCCAGCAGCTCGGCGGGCCCCGACGAGCGGTACTTC	CASSSAGPDERYF
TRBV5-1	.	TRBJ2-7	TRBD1	TGCGCCAGCAGCTCAGGACAGGGCAGCCTCTACGAGCAGTACTTC	CASSSGQGSLYEQYF
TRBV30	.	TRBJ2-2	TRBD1	TGTGCCTGGAGAACTTTGGACAGGTCCACCGGGGAGCTGTTTTTT	CAWRTLDRSTGELFF
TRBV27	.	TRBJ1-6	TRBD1	TGTGCCAGCAGGACCGGGACAGGGGTTTCACCCCTCCACTTT	CASRTGTGVSPLHF
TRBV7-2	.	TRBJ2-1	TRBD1	TGTGCCAGCAGCTATTCCGGGACAGGCTACAATGAGCAGTTCTTC	CASSYSGTGYNEQFF
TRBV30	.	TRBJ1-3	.	TGTGCCTGGAGCCAGCGGGGGGCGGCTGGAAACACCATATATTTT	CAWSQRGAAGNTIYF
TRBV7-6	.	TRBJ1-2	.	TGTGCCAGCAGCTTAGGATCCGGGGACTATGGCTACACCTTC	CASSLGSGDYGYTF
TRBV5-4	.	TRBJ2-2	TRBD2	TGTGCCAGCAGCTTGTCGGTGCGGGGGGGCCGGACCGGGGAGCTGTTTTTT	CASSLSVRGGRTGELFF
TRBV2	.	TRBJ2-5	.	TGTGCCAGCGGACTTAAAGAGACCCAGTACTTC	CASGLKETQYF
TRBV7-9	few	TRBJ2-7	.	TGTTCCAGCAGCAGACTAGGCGAGCAGTACTTC	CSSSRLGEQYF
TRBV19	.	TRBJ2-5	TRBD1	TGTGCCAGTAGTGGGGACAGGTCCGGAGGGGAGACCCAGTACTTC	CASSGDRSGGETQYF
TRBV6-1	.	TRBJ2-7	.	TGTGCCAGCGATAGGTTGGGGCTCGAGCAGTACTTC	CASDRLGLEQYF
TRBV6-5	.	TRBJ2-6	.	TGTGCCAGCAGGACTCCGGCTGGGGCCAACGTCCTGACTTTC	CASRTPAGANVLTF
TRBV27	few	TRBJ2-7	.	TGTGCCAGCAGTTTATACGTCAGCTCCTACGAGCAGTACTTC	CASSLYVSSYEQYF
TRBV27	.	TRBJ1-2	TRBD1	TGTGCCAGCAGTCTCAGGGGGGCGAGTGGGGGCTACACCTTC	CASSLRGASGGYTF
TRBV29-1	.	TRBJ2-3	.	TGCAGCGTTGCATGGACAGCGGCAGATACGCAGTATTTT	CSVAWTAADTQYF
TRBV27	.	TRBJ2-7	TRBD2	TGTGCCAGCAGTTGGATAGCGGGCTCTAACTACGAGCAGTACTTC	CASSWIAGSNYEQYF
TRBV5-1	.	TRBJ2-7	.	TGCGCCAGCGGTTTACAGGGAATGACCTACGAGCAGTACTTC	CASGLQGMTYEQYF
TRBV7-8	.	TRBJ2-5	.	TGTGCCAGCAGCTTCTCGGTCGGAGAGACCCAGTACTTC	CASSFSVGETQYF
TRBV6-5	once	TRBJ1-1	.	TGTGCCAGCAGTTACCTCACTGAAGCTTTCTTT	CASSYLTEAFF
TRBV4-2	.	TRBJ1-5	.	TGTGCCAGCAGCCAAGAATCCGGGAGGAGTCAGCCCCAGCATTTT	CASSQESGRSQPQHF
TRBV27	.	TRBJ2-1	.	TGTGCCAGCGCTCCTAGAGACAATGAGCAGTTCTTC	CASAPRDNEQFF